Described below is a single T cell receptor beta chain sequence and its context. This sample is drawn from a study of blood T cell repertoires in COVID-19. Study summary: Italy, Spain and the United States were the sources of the convalescent and acute COVID-19 samples. Sample material is recorded as cDNA or gDNA derived from T cells, B-cell-depleted T cells, or PBMCs.

In the study's own analysis: The authors estimated nucleated cell counts from reference gene primer amplification. The repertoire was sequenced with immunoSEQ multiplex PCR; TCRdb's copy has only in-frame clones and lacks some. For V, J and clone size, that table is used; D and trimming come from the DNA. The repertoire holds roughly 250,000 clones, with 88% as singletons. The clonotype was recovered from a man between 60 and 70 years old who had recovered from COVID-19. Specimen: peripheral blood.

The CDR3 here is CASSPTKTVSYNEQFF. For the CDR3, the DNA is TGTGCCAGCAGCCCCACCAAGACAGTCTCCTACAATGAGCAGTTCTTC. The rearrangement links TRBV5-4 to TRBJ2-1; D might be TRBD1 (5 bases). The CDR3 loop spans 16 amino acids. Trimming left V 4 bases short and J 0 bases short, with 14 bases between. Germline loops: CDR1 SGHNT, CDR2 YYREEE (reference sequence).